The rows below give T cell receptor beta chains drawn from one sample of a study of T cells in Graves' hyperthyroidism and ophthalmopathy. Via MiXCR, TCRdb re-called the multiplex PCR reads, giving one row per CDR3 protein. The repertoire holds about 740,000 distinct CDR3 sequences, about 15% seen once, with roughly a tenth in the top ten. Input material: blood. The source is a woman under 30 with Graves' hyperthyroidism. Each CDR3 is given with its conserved first and last residue. The order of the fields is D gene, J gene, clone size, V gene, CDR3 protein, CDR3 DNA. A D gene is named only where the DNA matches it firmly. Size is omitted from some rows. Given values are once, few, many or a class for expanded clones.

>-|TRBJ2-5|-|TRBV6-1
CASSEASSLLQETQYF
TGTGCCAGCAGTGAAGCGTCTAGCCTTCTCCAAGAGACCCAGTACTTC
>TRBD1|TRBJ1-1|many|TRBV7-9
CASSSIYQRDRIEAFF
TGTGCCAGCAGCTCAATATATCAGCGGGACAGGATCGAAGCTTTCTTT
>-|TRBJ2-3|few|TRBV6-1
CASTRTPVADTQYF
TGTGCCAGCACCCGGACTCCTGTCGCAGATACGCAGTATTTT
>-|TRBJ1-3|few|TRBV3-1
CASSPDRFSIYF
TGTGCCAGCAGTCCAGACAGGTTCTCCATATATTTT
>-|TRBJ2-1|few|TRBV4-1
CASSQGLGEQFF
TGCGCCAGCAGCCAAGGGTTGGGAGAGCAGTTCTTC
>TRBD2|TRBJ2-5|many|TRBV12-3/TRBV12-4
CASSRQGLGQETQYF
TGTGCCAGCAGCCGCCAAGGACTAGGACAAGAGACCCAGTACTTC
>-|TRBJ2-1|few|TRBV5-6
CASSWDVYNEQFF
TGTGCCAGCAGTTGGGACGTTTACAATGAGCAGTTCTTC
>-|TRBJ1-4|many|TRBV11-2
CASSVEGARLFF
TGTGCCAGCAGCGTAGAAGGCGCGCGACTGTTTTTT
>-|TRBJ2-5|-|TRBV25-1
CASQVGETQYF
TGTGCCAGTCAGGTCGGGGAGACCCAGTACTTC
>TRBD1|TRBJ2-5|many|TRBV19
CASSTWSRDRGQETQYF
TGTGCCAGCTCCACGTGGTCGCGGGACAGGGGCCAAGAGACCCAGTACTTC
>-|TRBJ1-2|few|TRBV7-3
CASSPQGLHDGYTF
TGTGCCAGCAGCCCCCAGGGTCTACATGATGGCTACACCTTC
>-|TRBJ1-1|many|TRBV18
CASSPSAEGAEAFF
TGTGCCAGCTCACCCTCGGCCGAAGGCGCTGAAGCTTTCTTT
>TRBD2|TRBJ2-7|many|TRBV27
CASRHRGGGPNEQYF
TGTGCCAGCAGGCACCGCGGGGGGGGCCCCAACGAGCAGTACTTC
>-|TRBJ2-7|many|TRBV7-2
CASSPRTVSEQYF
TGTGCCAGCAGCCCCAGGACAGTTAGCGAGCAGTACTTC
>TRBD1|TRBJ1-1|few|TRBV4-1
CASSQLEAGGGTEAFF
TGCGCCAGCAGCCAGCTAGAGGCAGGGGGTGGCACTGAAGCTTTCTTT
>TRBD1|TRBJ1-2|many|TRBV27
CASRPDRDYGYTF
TGTGCCAGCAGGCCGGACAGGGATTATGGCTACACCTTC
>-|TRBJ2-4|many|TRBV4-1
CASSQLGLAKNIQYF
TGCGCCAGCAGCCAACTAGGGCTAGCCAAAAACATTCAGTACTTC
>-|TRBJ2-7|many|TRBV12-3/TRBV12-4
CASSLEVLHEQYF
TGTGCCAGCAGTTTAGAGGTGTTGCACGAGCAGTACTTC
>-|TRBJ2-7|few|TRBV5-5
CASSLGLGISYEQYF
TGTGCCAGCAGCTTGGGACTAGGGATTTCCTACGAGCAGTACTTC
>-|TRBJ2-7|-|TRBV5-1
CASSLVGFNDEQYF
TGCGCCAGCAGCTTGGTAGGGTTTAACGACGAGCAGTACTTC
>-|TRBJ1-6|many|TRBV6-2/TRBV6-3
CASSYSSPGGFNSPLHF
TGTGCCAGCAGTTACTCCTCGCCGGGGGGGTTCAATTCACCCCTCCACTTT
>-|TRBJ1-1|-|TRBV29-1
CSVVGPKPTEAFF
TGCAGCGTTGTTGGGCCAAAGCCAACTGAAGCTTTCTTT
>TRBD1|TRBJ1-2|-|TRBV27
CASSLYAGQVEGYTF
TGTGCCAGCAGTCTATACGCGGGACAGGTTGAGGGCTACACCTTC
>-|TRBJ2-1|-|TRBV15
CATSSERGEGKFF
TGTGCCACCAGCTCAGAAAGGGGGGAGGGGAAGTTCTTC
>TRBD2|TRBJ2-1|many|TRBV13
CASSPTSHEQFF
TGTGCCAGCAGCCCGACTAGCCATGAGCAGTTCTTC
>TRBD2|TRBJ2-5|many|TRBV28
CASSLLAGNQETQYF
TGTGCCAGCAGTTTATTAGCGGGAAACCAAGAGACCCAGTACTTC
>-|TRBJ2-3|many|TRBV7-9
CASSLEDNTDTQYF
TGTGCCAGCAGCTTAGAGGACAACACAGATACGCAGTATTTT
>-|TRBJ2-7|many|TRBV11-2
CASSSISGTFSYEQYF
TGTGCCAGCAGCTCTATAAGCGGAACTTTCTCCTACGAGCAGTACTTC
>-|TRBJ2-7|many|TRBV6-1
CASSDGPYEQYF
TGTGCCAGCAGCGACGGCCCGTATGAGCAGTACTTC
>TRBD1|TRBJ2-5|many|TRBV27
CASSLSGGMKETQYF
TGTGCCAGCAGTTTGTCAGGGGGCATGAAGGAGACCCAGTACTTC
>-|TRBJ2-4|-|TRBV20-1
CSALTGRENIQYF
TGCAGTGCCCTGACAGGTCGAGAAAACATTCAGTACTTC
>-|TRBJ1-1|-|TRBV19
CASSIATKDTEAFF
TGTGCCAGTAGTATAGCGACCAAAGACACTGAAGCTTTCTTT
>-|TRBJ1-5|many|TRBV12-3/TRBV12-4
CASSLRTVNQPQHF
TGTGCCAGCAGTTTAAGGACAGTCAATCAGCCCCAGCATTTT
>TRBD2|TRBJ2-5|many|TRBV3-1
CASSQDVSGGGETQYF
TGTGCCAGCAGCCAAGATGTCAGCGGGGGAGGAGAGACCCAGTACTTC
>-|TRBJ1-1|few|TRBV10-3
CAISGAMGWTEAFF
TGTGCCATCAGTGGAGCCATGGGGTGGACTGAAGCTTTCTTT
>-|TRBJ2-7|many|TRBV20-1
CSATSAYEQYF
TGCAGTGCTACTTCAGCCTACGAGCAGTACTTC
>TRBD1|TRBJ1-1|many|TRBV15
CATSSRSDRGAFF
TGTGCCACCAGCAGCAGAAGCGACAGGGGAGCTTTCTTT
>-|TRBJ1-2|-|TRBV7-2
CASSLEMGGYTF
TGTGCCAGCAGCTTAGAGATGGGGGGCTACACCTTC
>TRBD1|TRBJ2-1|many|TRBV7-9
CASSSDRDGARSDEQFF
TGTGCCAGCAGCTCAGACAGGGACGGCGCCAGGAGCGATGAGCAGTTCTTC
>TRBD2|TRBJ2-1|many|TRBV5-6
CASSLVWILAGGGGNEQFF
TGTGCCAGCAGCTTGGTGTGGATCCTAGCGGGAGGAGGGGGCAATGAGCAGTTCTTC
>-|TRBJ1-2|-|TRBV27
CASSLSSWGGYGYTF
TGTGCCAGCAGTTTATCATCATGGGGTGGCTATGGCTACACCTTC
>-|TRBJ2-7|many|TRBV28
CASSLLARTGEQYF
TGTGCCAGCAGTTTATTAGCAAGGACGGGGGAGCAGTACTTC